Listed below are T cell receptor beta chains from one sample, sequenced in a study of T cell changes during pregnancy in multiple sclerosis. TCRdb's table, derived via immunoSEQ multiplex PCR, lists solely in-frame clones and lacks some. Of 95,000 to 100,000 clones in the sample, about 90% are singletons; the top ten hold around 3.1%. This sample comprised peripheral blood, obtained in the second trimester of pregnancy. The receptors originated from a female donor with multiple sclerosis, enrolled in a pregnancy study. CDR3s include the opening cysteine and the closing phenylalanine or tryptophan. A D gene is named only where the DNA matches it firmly. Clone size, where shown, is once, few, many, or a class for clones that have expanded.

v_call	clone_size	j_call	d_call	cdr3_nt	cdr3_aa
TRBV5-1	NA	TRBJ2-6	TRBD1	TGCGCCAGCAGCTCCCCTTCATCCCAAAGACAGGGGGCAGACTCTGGGGCCAACGTCCTGACTTTC	CASSSPSSQRQGADSGANVLTF
TRBV5-6	NA	TRBJ1-2	NA	TGTGCCAGCAGCTCCTCAGGGGCCGAACTCTATGGCTACACCTTC	CASSSSGAELYGYTF
TRBV27	NA	TRBJ2-7	TRBD1	TGTGCCAGCTTCGGGCTCCGGGACAGACCTTCATCCGCCTACGAGCAGTACTTC	CASFGLRDRPSSAYEQYF
TRBV28	once	TRBJ2-7	TRBD2	TGTGCCAGCAGTTTGACTAGCGGGGGAGCCGAGGACGAGCAGTACTTC	CASSLTSGGAEDEQYF
TRBV7-9	NA	TRBJ2-1	NA	TGTGCCAGCAGCCCGCCGTTCAGGGTGGGCAATGAGCAGTTCTTC	CASSPPFRVGNEQFF
TRBV19	NA	TRBJ2-1	NA	TGTGCCAGTAGTATAGTAGGCCCCCTAGTGACCGACAATGAGCAGTTCTTC	CASSIVGPLVTDNEQFF
TRBV4-3	NA	TRBJ2-7	TRBD2	TGCGCCAGCAGCCAAGCACTAGCGGCTTCCTACGAGCAGTACTTC	CASSQALAASYEQYF
TRBV7-2	NA	TRBJ1-1	NA	TGTGCCAGCAGCTCGGGACAACCGAGCACTGAAGCTTTCTTT	CASSSGQPSTEAFF
TRBV5-8	NA	TRBJ2-7	NA	TGTGCCAGCAGCTTGACAGAGGGCTACGAGCAGTACTTC	CASSLTEGYEQYF
TRBV18	NA	TRBJ1-2	TRBD1	TGTGCCAGCTCACCCGGGACAGACAGGGGGGATGGCTACACCTTC	CASSPGTDRGDGYTF
TRBV15	NA	TRBJ2-5	TRBD2	TGTGCCACCAGCAGGGGGACTAGCGAATACCAAGAGACCCAGTACTTC	CATSRGTSEYQETQYF
TRBV6-5	NA	TRBJ2-7	NA	TGTGCCAGCAGTCCTGGCGGACAGAGCGCCTACGAGCAGTACTTC	CASSPGGQSAYEQYF
TRBV7-6	NA	TRBJ2-7	TRBD1	TGTGCCAGCAGCTTAACAGACAGGGGCTACGAGCAGTACTTC	CASSLTDRGYEQYF
TRBV28	once	TRBJ1-2	NA	TGTGCCAGCACCGCGGACAGCCCTAACTATGGCTACACCTTC	CASTADSPNYGYTF
TRBV11-3	NA	TRBJ2-5	NA	TGTGCCAGCAGTGGTGACGCGGGTCAAGAGACCCAGTACTTC	CASSGDAGQETQYF
TRBV7-2	once	TRBJ1-1	NA	TGTGCCAGCAGCTTCGCGGGTCTTCTTAACACTGAAGCTTTCTTT	CASSFAGLLNTEAFF
TRBV6-1	NA	TRBJ2-7	NA	TGTGCCAGTTCTGAGTACGAGCAGTACTTC	CASSEYEQYF
TRBV6-1	NA	TRBJ1-1	NA	TGTGCCAGCAGTGAAGTGGGGGGGACCCGGAACACTGAAGCTTTCTTT	CASSEVGGTRNTEAFF
TRBV7-9	NA	TRBJ2-3	NA	TGTGCCAGCAGCTTATTGGGGGGGGCCCTCTTCACAGATACGCAGTATTTT	CASSLLGGALFTDTQYF
TRBV27	NA	TRBJ2-7	NA	TGTGCCAGCAGTTTCATGGCAGACTCCTACGAGCAGTACTTC	CASSFMADSYEQYF
TRBV2	NA	TRBJ2-4	TRBD1	TGTGCCAGCAGGGAAGGACAGGGCCTAGCCAAAAACATTCAGTACTTC	CASREGQGLAKNIQYF
TRBV5-1	few	TRBJ2-7	NA	TGCGCCAGCAGGATGGTGCAAGGGGGAACCTACGAGCAGTACTTC	CASRMVQGGTYEQYF
TRBV5-4	NA	TRBJ2-1	TRBD2	TGTGCCAGCAGCTTGGGGCTAGCGGAAGGTGAGCAGTTCTTC	CASSLGLAEGEQFF
TRBV6-1	NA	TRBJ2-6	NA	TGTGCCAGCACTAGAATAAACTCTGGGGCCAACGTCCTGACTTTC	CASTRINSGANVLTF
TRBV7-2	NA	TRBJ2-2	NA	TGTGCCAGCAGCTTTAGGACATCCGGGGAGCTGTTTTTT	CASSFRTSGELFF
TRBV30	NA	TRBJ2-7	NA	TGTGCCTGGAGTCCAGGGGGGACCTACGAGCAGTACTTC	CAWSPGGTYEQYF
TRBV7-9	NA	TRBJ2-3	TRBD2	TGTGCCAGCAGCTTAGCCGCGGGACTAGGGGGGTACACAGATACGCAGTATTTT	CASSLAAGLGGYTDTQYF
TRBV19	NA	TRBJ2-5	TRBD2	TGTGCCAGTAGCAGGGGGCAGCGGGAGGGACCACAAGAGACCCAGTACTTC	CASSRGQREGPQETQYF